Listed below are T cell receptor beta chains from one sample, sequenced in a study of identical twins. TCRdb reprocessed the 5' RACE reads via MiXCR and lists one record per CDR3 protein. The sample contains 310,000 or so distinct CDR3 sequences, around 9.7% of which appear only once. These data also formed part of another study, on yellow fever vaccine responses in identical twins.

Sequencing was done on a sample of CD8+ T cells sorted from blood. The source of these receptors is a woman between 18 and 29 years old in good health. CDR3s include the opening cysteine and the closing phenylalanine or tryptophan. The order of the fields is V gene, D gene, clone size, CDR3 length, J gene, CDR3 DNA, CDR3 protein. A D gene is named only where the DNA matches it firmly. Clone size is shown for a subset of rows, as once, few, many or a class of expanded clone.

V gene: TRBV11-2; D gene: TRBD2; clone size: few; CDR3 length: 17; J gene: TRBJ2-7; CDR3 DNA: TGTGCCAGCAGCTCAACTAGCGGGGGGCCGAGCTCCTACGAGCAGTACTTC; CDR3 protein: CASSSTSGGPSSYEQYF
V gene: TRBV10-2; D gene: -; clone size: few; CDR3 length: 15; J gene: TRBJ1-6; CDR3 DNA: TGCGCCAGCTTCGACAAGATCTCCTATAATTCACCCCTCCACTTT; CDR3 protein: CASFDKISYNSPLHF
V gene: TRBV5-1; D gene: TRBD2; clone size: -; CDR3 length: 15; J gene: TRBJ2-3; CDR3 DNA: TGCGCCAGCAGAGTGAGCGGGGGGGCCATAGATACGCAGTATTTT; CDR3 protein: CASRVSGGAIDTQYF
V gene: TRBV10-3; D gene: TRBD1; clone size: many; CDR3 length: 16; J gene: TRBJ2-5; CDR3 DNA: TGTGCCATCAGTGAGGGGCAGGGGGCGAATCAAGAGACCCAGTACTTC; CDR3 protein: CAISEGQGANQETQYF
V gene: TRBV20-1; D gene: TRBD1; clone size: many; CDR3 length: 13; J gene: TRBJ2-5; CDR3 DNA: TGCAGTGCGAAAGGGACAGGGAAGGAGACCCAGTACTTC; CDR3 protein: CSAKGTGKETQYF
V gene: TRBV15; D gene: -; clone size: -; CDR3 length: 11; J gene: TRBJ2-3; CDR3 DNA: TGTGCCACCAGCAGGATGAATACGCAGTATTTT; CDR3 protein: CATSRMNTQYF
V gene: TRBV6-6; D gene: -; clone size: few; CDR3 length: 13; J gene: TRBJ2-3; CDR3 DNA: TGTGCCAGCAGTCCCGAACGGGCAGATACGCAGTATTTT; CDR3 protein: CASSPERADTQYF
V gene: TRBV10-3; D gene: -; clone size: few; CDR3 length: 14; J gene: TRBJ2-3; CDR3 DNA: TGTGCCATCAGTGGAGGTGGGGCCACAGATACGCAGTATTTT; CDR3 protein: CAISGGGATDTQYF
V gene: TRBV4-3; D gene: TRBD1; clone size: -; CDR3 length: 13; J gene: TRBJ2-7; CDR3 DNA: TGCGCCAGCAGCCTCGGACAGGGGCTCGAGCAGTACTTC; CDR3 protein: CASSLGQGLEQYF
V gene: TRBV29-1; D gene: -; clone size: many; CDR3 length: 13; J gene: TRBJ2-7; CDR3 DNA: TGCAGCGTTAGAGGGGGGCAGAACTACGAGCAGTACTTC; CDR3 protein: CSVRGGQNYEQYF
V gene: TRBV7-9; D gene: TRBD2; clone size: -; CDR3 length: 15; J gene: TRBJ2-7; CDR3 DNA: TGTGCCAGCAGCCCCGGCAGCGGGGGCTCCTACGAGCAGTACTTC; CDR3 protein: CASSPGSGGSYEQYF
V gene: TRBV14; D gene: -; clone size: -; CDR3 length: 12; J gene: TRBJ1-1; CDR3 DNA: TGTGCCAGCAGCCGGCAGTTTGATGAAGCTTTCTTT; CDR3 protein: CASSRQFDEAFF
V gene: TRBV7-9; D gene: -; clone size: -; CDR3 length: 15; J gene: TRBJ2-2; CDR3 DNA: TGTGCCAGCAGCTTAGTCTTGTTGAGCACCGGGGAGCTGTTTTTT; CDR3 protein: CASSLVLLSTGELFF
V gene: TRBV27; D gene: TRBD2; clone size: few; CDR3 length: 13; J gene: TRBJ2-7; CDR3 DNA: TGTGCCAGCAGTTCTGGGGAGGGTCGGGAGCAGTACTTC; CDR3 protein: CASSSGEGREQYF
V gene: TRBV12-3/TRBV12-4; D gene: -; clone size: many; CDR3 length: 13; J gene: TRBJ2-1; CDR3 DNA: TGTGCCAGCAGTTTAGTGAGCTTCAATGAGCAGTTCTTC; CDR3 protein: CASSLVSFNEQFF
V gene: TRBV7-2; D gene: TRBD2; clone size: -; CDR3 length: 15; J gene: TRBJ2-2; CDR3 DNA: TGTGCCAGCCAAGACCCGGGGGGTGGCACCGGGGAGCTGTTTTTT; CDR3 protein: CASQDPGGGTGELFF
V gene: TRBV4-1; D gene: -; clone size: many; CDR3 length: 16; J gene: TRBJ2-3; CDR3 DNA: TGCGCCAGCAGCCAAGATCCGTCCGCCCCTTGGGATACGCAGTATTTT; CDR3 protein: CASSQDPSAPWDTQYF